This entry lists 6 T cell receptor beta chains sequenced from one sample in a study of cytomegalovirus exposure and HLA in healthy donors. With 60 Vbeta and 13 Jbeta primers, the PCR was carried out. TCRdb's table, derived via immunoSEQ multiplex PCR, lists solely in-frame clones and lacks some. The sample includes roughly 190,000 clones, around 87% of them seen just once. The specimen was PBMCs. The receptors come from a woman younger than 30 in good health and CMV-seronegative.

The chain has TRBV28 and TRBJ2-7, with D perhaps TRBD2 (5 bases). V was cut by 6 bases and J by 7 bases, with 10 bases left in between. CDR3 length: 11 amino acids. The germline V gene has CDR1 MDHEN and CDR2 SYDVKM. This CDR3 is CASRGWREQYF. The CDR3 nucleotides are TGTGCCAGCAGGGGGTGGAGGGAGCAGTACTTC. Together with reference TRBV28 and TRBJ2-7, the CDR3 gives the full variable domain: DVKVTQSSRYLVKRTGEKVFLECVQDMDHENMFWYRQDPGLGLRLIYFSYDVKMKEKGDIPEGYSVSREKKERFSLILESASTNQTSMYLCASRGWREQYFGPGTRLTVT.

CDR3 sequence reads: CASSHRAAENTEAFF. The DNA of the CDR3 is TGCGCCAGCAGCCACAGGGCGGCAGAGAACACTGAAGCTTTCTTT. The chain uses TRBV4-1 and TRBJ1-1; perhaps TRBD1 as D (5 bases). Germline CDR1 MGHRA, CDR2 YSYEKL. V was trimmed by 3 bases and J by 1 base, leaving 12 bases between them. The CDR3 loop spans 15 amino acids.

This clone was detected only once. The V gene is TRBV13, the J gene TRBJ2-4, with 10 bases identical to TRBD1. V lost 1 base to trimming and J lost 6 bases; unmatched junction nucleotides: 6. Germline V CDR1 and CDR2: PRHDT, FYEKMQ (reference sequence). The CDR3 is 16 amino acids. CDR3 DNA: TGTGCCAGCAGCTTAGCCCCCGGGACAGGGGTAAACATTCAGTACTTC. This codes for CASSLAPGTGVNIQYF.

This sequence joins TRBV10-3 and TRBJ1-4; D may be TRBD1 (6 bases). The CDR3 contains 13 residues. In germline, CDR1 is ENHRY, CDR2 SYGVKD. V lost 7 bases, J lost 4 bases, and 10 bases lay in between. This chain's CDR3 is CAIKSGDNEKLFF. The CDR3 nucleotides read TGTGCCATCAAGTCAGGGGATAATGAAAAACTGTTTTTT.

This rearrangement joins TRBV11-2 to TRBJ2-3; tentatively, D is TRBD2 (6 bases). V dropped 6 bases and J dropped 5 bases, with 18 bases sitting between them. The CDR3 sequence is 15 residues long. Per the germline V gene, CDR1 is SGHAT and CDR2 is FQNNGV. The CDR3 nucleotides read TGTGCCAGCAGTTTCGGGACTCCGCGAGGAGATACGCAGTATTTT. Encoded protein: CASSFGTPRGDTQYF.

The chain is built from TRBV4-1 and TRBJ2-1, with a tentative D call TRBD2 (6 bases). The V gene's germline CDR1 is MGHRA and CDR2 YSYEKL. Between the trimmed V and J ends, which lost 1 base and 2 bases, there was a span of 9 bases. The CDR3 runs 15 residues. CDR3 DNA: TGCGCCAGCAGCCAAGGGACGGGGGCCTACAATGAGCAGTTCTTC. Translated: CASSQGTGAYNEQFF.